The 13 T cell receptor beta chains presented below share a single source sample, sequenced in a study of blood T cells in healthy people across ages. The second PCR ran roughly 7 to 12 cycles with a sample-barcoded 5' primer and J-beta primers. TCRdb passed the 5' RACE reads through MiXCR, listing each CDR3 protein once. The table shows roughly 1.9 million distinct CDR3 sequences, with about 39% occurring only once. Sequenced sample: blood. Receptors were obtained from a human donor in good health.

The chain links TRBV2 to TRBJ2-7; D ambiguous. Germline CDR1 SNHLY, CDR2 FYNNEI. V was pared by 3 bases and J by 0 bases, with 9 bases between. The CDR3 length is 14 residues. The DNA for the CDR3 is TGTGCCAGCAGTGAGGAGAACAGCTCCTACGAGCAGTACTTC. Its protein is CASSEENSSYEQYF.

This clonotype has only one observation. The CDR3 region is CASSKLQLREFNEQFF. The CDR3 nucleotides are TGTGCCAGCAGCAAGTTACAACTTCGGGAGTTCAATGAGCAGTTCTTC. The rearrangement links TRBV5-5 to TRBJ2-1; perhaps TRBD2 as D (6 bases). Germline CDR1 and CDR2: SGHKS and YYEKEE (reference sequence). Trimming shortened V by 4 bases and J by 6 bases, and 20 bases separated the two germline ends. The CDR3 totals 16 residues.

This clonotype turned up a few times. An end of the junction differs from the germline gene, which may be a read error. The J gene is TRBJ2-3, the V gene TRBV12-3 or TRBV12-4, with 13 positions matching TRBD2. The CDR3 extends over 19 amino acids. CDR3 sequence reads: CASSLTSGGPRFRTDAQYF. The CDR3 region has the DNA TGTGCCAGCAGTTTGACTAGCGGGGGGCCCCGTTTCCGCACAGATGCGCAGTATTTT.

This chain connects TRBV11-1 to TRBJ2-1, with TRBD1 identical over 9 bases. V lost 4 bases, J lost 7 bases, and 5 bases stayed unmatched. This CDR3 is 14 amino acids long. CDR1 SGHAT and CDR2 FQDESV come from the germline V gene (reference sequence). The CDR3 nucleotides read TGTGCCAGCAGCTATGACGGGACAGGGAATGAGCAGTTCTTC. Protein sequence: CASSYDGTGNEQFF.

This clonotype was seen only a few times. The chain links TRBV7-2 to TRBJ1-2, with TRBD1 identical over 7 bases. CDR1 SGHTA and CDR2 FQGNSA come from the germline V gene. CDR3 size: 12 residues. The ends lost 4 bases at V and 11 bases at J; junction bases unmatched: 7. The CDR3, as DNA: TGTGCCAGCAGCTCCTCGACAGGGAGGTACACCTTC. The encoded protein is CASSSSTGRYTF.

The chain uses TRBV5-1 and TRBJ2-7; TRBD2 agrees at 9 bases. Unmatched junction bases numbered 9, after V lost 1 base and J lost 4 bases. The length of the CDR3 is 16 residues. The germline V gene has CDR1 SGHRS and CDR2 YFSETQ. CDR3: CASSLSAGGRQYEQYF. The DNA of the CDR3 is TGCGCCAGCAGCTTGAGCGCGGGGGGGCGTCAATACGAGCAGTACTTC.

V and J are TRBV7-2 and TRBJ2-2; 9 bases match TRBD1. The germline V gene encodes CDR1 SGHTA and CDR2 FQGNSA. V trimming: 6 bases; J trimming: 7 bases; junction bases outside the gene matches: 9. The CDR3 runs 15 residues. In nucleotides, the CDR3 is TGTGCCAGCAGATACCGGGACAGGGATAACGGGGAGCTGTTTTTT. It is translated as CASRYRDRDNGELFF.

The chain uses TRBV7-9 and TRBJ1-1, with TRBD1 matching 10 bases. Looked up from germline, CDR1 is SEHNR and CDR2 is FQNEAQ (reference sequence). The CDR3 runs 18 residues. V gave up 7 bases and J gave up 7 bases; unmatched junction bases: 21. The CDR3, as DNA: TGTGCCAGCATCACCACGGACAGGGGGAATGTAGTGGCCAGTGAAGCTTTCTTT. Translating gives CASITTDRGNVVASEAFF. The full variable domain, rest sourced from reference TRBV7-9 and TRBJ1-1, is DTGVSQNPRHKITKRGQNVTFRCDPISEHNRLYWYRQTLGQGPEFLTYFQNEAQLEKSRLLSDRFSAERPKGSFSTLEIQRTEQGDSAMYLCASITTDRGNVVASEAFFGQGTRLTVV.

This clonotype showed up just a few times. The V and J genes are TRBV30 and TRBJ1-1, with a possible D match to TRBD1 (6 bases). V lost 2 bases, J lost 10 bases, and 14 bases lay in between. CDR1 is GTSNPN, CDR2 SVGIG, per germline (reference sequence). The CDR3 has 12 residues. CDR3 nucleotides: TGTGCCTGGAGTCCCAGAGGGGGGGGAGCTTTCTTT. This translates into CAWSPRGGGAFF.

This clonotype came up once. J is TRBJ1-2 and V is TRBV5-6; TRBD1 aligns across 12 bases. This CDR3 contains 16 residues. Germline CDR1 is SGHDT and CDR2 is YYEEEE. The V gene end was trimmed by 0 bases and the J gene end by 3 bases; junction bases not matched to a gene: 3. CDR3 coding DNA: TGTGCCAGCAGCTTGGCGGGGACAGGGGGCGACTATGGCTACACCTTC. It encodes CASSLAGTGGDYGYTF. Complete variable domain (other parts from reference TRBV5-6 and TRBJ1-2): DAGVTQSPTHLIKTRGQQVTLRCSPKSGHDTVSWYQQALGQGPQFIFQYYEEEERQRGNFPDRFSGHQFPNYSSELNVNALLLGDSALYLCASSLAGTGGDYGYTFGSGTRLTVV.

V is TRBV7-2 and J is TRBJ2-1; 11 nucleotides line up with TRBD2. In germline, CDR1 is SGHTA, CDR2 FQGNSA. There are 16 residues in the CDR3. With V trimmed by 7 bases and J by 4 bases, 9 bases remained unmatched. CDR3 nucleotides: TGTGCCAGCAACTTGGAGACTAGCGGGGCTTACAATGAGCAGTTCTTC. Protein sequence: CASNLETSGAYNEQFF. The full variable domain, completed using reference TRBV7-2 and TRBJ2-1, is GAGVSQSPSNKVTEKGKDVELRCDPISGHTALYWYRQSLGQGLEFLIYFQGNSAPDKSGLPSDRFSAERTGGSVSTLTIQRTQQEDSAVYLCASNLETSGAYNEQFFGPGTRLTVL.

This clonotype has only one observation. Sequence at one end of the junction differs from germline and may be a read error. This sequence joins TRBV10-3 and TRBJ2-3; TRBD1 matches at 9 bases. CDR1 is ENHRY, CDR2 SYGVKD, per germline. This CDR3 region has 14 residues. CDR3: CAISTGQGTDTEYF. In nucleotides, the CDR3 is TGTGCCATCAGTACGGGACAGGGCACAGATACGGAGTATTTT.

The V and J genes are TRBV6-5 and TRBJ2-5; 9 nucleotides align to TRBD2. CDR3 length: 15 residues. The germline V gene has CDR1 MNHEY and CDR2 SVGAGI. J was trimmed by 2 bases and V by 1 base; bases with no gene match: 2. CDR3 amino acids: CASSYLTSGQETQYF. CDR3 bases: TGTGCCAGCAGTTACTTAACTAGCGGGCAAGAGACCCAGTACTTC.